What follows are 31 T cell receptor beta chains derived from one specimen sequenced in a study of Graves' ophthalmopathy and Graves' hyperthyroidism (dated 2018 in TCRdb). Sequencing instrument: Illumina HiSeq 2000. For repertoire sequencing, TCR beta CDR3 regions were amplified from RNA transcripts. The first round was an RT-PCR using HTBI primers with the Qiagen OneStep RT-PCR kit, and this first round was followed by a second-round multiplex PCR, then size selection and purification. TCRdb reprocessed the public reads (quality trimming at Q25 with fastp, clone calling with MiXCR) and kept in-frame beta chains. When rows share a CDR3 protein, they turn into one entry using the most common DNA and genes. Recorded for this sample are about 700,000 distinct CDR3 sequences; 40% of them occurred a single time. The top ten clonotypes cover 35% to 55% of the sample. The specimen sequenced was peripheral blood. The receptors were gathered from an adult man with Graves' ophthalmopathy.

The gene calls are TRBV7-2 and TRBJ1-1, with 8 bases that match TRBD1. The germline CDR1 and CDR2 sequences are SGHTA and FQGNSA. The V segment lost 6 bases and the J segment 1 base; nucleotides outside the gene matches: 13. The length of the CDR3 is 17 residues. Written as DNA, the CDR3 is TGTGCCAGCAGGGCGAGAGGGGACAGGACGTGGAACACTGAAGCTTTCTTT. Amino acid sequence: CASRARGDRTWNTEAFF.

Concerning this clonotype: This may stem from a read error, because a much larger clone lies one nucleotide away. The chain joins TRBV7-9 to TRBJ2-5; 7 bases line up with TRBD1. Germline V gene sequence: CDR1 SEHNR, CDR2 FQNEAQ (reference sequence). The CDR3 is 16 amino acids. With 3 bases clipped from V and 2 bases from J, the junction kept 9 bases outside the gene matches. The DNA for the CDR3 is TGTGCCAGCAGCTTGTCAGACAGGGACGGGCAAGAGACCCAGTACTTC. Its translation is CASSLSDRDGQETQYF.

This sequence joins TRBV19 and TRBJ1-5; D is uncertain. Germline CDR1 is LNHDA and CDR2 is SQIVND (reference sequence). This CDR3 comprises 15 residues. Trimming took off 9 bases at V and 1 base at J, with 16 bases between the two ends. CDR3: CASSSMTFSNQPQHF. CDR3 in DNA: TGTGCCAGCAGCTCGATGACATTCAGCAATCAGCCCCAGCATTTT.

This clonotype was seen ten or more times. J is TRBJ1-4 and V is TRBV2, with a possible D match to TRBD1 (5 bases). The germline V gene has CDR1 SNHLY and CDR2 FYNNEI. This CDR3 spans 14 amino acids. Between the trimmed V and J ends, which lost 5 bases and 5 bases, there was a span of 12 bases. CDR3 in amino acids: CASSSDRQNEKLFF. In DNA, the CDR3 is TGTGCCAGCAGTTCTGACAGACAGAATGAAAAACTGTTTTTT.

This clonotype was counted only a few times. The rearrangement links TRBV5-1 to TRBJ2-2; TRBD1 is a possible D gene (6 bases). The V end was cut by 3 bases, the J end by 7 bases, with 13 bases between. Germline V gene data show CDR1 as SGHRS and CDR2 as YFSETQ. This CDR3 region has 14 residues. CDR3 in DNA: TGCGCCAGCAGCTCCGACAGGACGGACGGGGAGCTGTTTTTT. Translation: CASSSDRTDGELFF.

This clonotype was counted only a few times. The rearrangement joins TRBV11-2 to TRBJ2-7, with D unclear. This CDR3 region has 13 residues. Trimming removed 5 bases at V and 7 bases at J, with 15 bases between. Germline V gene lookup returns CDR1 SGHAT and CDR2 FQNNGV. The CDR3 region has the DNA TGTGCCAGCAGCGTCAGAGGATTGGCGGAGCAGTACTTC. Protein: CASSVRGLAEQYF.

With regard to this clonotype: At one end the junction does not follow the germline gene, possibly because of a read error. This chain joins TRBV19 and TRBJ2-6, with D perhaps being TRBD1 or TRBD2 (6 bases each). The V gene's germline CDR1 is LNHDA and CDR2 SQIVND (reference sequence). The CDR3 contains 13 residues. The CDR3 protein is CASTVGGGRTEAF. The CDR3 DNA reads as TGTGCCAGTACCGTCGGAGGGGGTCGGACTGAAGCTTTC.

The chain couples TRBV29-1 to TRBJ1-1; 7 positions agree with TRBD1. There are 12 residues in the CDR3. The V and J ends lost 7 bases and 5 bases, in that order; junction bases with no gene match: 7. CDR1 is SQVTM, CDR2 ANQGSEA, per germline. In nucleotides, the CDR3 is TGCAGCGCTATGGGACAGTGGACTGAAGCTTTCTTT. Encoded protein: CSAMGQWTEAFF. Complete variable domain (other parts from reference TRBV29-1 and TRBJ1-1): SAVISQKPSRDICQRGTSLTIQCQVDSQVTMMFWYRQQPGQSLTLIATANQGSEATYESGFVIDKFPISRPNLTFSTLTVSNMSPEDSSIYLCSAMGQWTEAFFGQGTRLTVV.

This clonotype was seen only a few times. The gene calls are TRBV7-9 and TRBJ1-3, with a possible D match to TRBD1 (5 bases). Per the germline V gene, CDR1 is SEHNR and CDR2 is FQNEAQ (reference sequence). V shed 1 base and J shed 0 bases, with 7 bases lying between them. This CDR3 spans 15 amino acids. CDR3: CASSLVGVSGNTIYF. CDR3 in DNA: TGTGCCAGCAGCTTAGTAGGGGTCTCTGGAAACACCATATATTTT.

This CDR3 is CASSESGGGGQPQHF. CDR3 nucleotide sequence: TGCGCCAGCAGTGAGTCGGGAGGGGGCGGGCAGCCCCAGCATTTT. The rearrangement uses TRBV10-2 and TRBJ1-5; 7 bases match TRBD1. This CDR3 is 15 amino acids long. Germline lookup yields CDR1 WSHSY and CDR2 SAAADI. With 0 bases clipped from V and 7 bases from J, the junction kept 6 bases outside the gene matches.

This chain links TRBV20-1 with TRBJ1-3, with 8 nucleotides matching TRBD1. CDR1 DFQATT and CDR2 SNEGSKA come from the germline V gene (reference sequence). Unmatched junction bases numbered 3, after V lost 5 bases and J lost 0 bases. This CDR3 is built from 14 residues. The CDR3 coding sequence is TGCAGTGCTTGGGACAGGATCTCTGGAAACACCATATATTTT. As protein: CSAWDRISGNTIYF.

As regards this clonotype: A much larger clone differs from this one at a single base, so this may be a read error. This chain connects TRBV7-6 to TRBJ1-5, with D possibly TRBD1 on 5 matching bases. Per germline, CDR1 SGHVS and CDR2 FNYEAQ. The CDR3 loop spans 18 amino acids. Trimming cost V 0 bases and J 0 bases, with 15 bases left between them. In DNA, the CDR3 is TGTGCCAGCAGCTTAGCGGCGACAGAGGACGTTAGCAATCAGCCCCAGCATTTT. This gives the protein CASSLAATEDVSNQPQHF.

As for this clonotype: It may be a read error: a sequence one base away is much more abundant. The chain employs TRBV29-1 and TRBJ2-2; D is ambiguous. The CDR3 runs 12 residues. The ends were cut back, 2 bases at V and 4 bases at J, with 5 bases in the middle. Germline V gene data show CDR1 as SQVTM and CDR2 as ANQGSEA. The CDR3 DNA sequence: TGCAGCGTTGAAAGTGTCACCGGGGAGCTGTTTTTT. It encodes CSVESVTGELFF.

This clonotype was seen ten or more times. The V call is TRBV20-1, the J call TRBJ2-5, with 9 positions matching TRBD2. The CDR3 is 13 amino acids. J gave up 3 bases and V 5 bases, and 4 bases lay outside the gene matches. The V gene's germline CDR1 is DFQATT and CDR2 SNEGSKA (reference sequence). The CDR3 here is CSAGRLAEETQYF. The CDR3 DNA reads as TGCAGTGCTGGCAGACTAGCGGAAGAGACCCAGTACTTC.

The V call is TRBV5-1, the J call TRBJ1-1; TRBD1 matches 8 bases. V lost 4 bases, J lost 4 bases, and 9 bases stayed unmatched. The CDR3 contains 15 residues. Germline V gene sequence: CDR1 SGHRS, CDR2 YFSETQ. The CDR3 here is CASSQPGQVGTEAFF. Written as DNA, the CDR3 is TGCGCCAGCAGCCAACCGGGACAGGTGGGCACTGAAGCTTTCTTT.

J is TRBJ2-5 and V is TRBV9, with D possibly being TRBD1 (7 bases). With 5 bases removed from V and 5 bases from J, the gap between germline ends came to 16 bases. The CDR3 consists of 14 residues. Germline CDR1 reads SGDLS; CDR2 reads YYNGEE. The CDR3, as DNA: TGTGCCAGCAGTCCAGCGACAGGGAGGGAGACCCAGTACTTC. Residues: CASSPATGRETQYF.

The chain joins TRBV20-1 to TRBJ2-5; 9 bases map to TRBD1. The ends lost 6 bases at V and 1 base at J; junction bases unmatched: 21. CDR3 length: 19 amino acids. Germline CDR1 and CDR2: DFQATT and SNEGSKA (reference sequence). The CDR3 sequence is CSAPDRGIRFGAPQETQYF. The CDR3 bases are TGCAGTGCACCCGACAGGGGGATTCGATTCGGTGCTCCCCAAGAGACCCAGTACTTC.

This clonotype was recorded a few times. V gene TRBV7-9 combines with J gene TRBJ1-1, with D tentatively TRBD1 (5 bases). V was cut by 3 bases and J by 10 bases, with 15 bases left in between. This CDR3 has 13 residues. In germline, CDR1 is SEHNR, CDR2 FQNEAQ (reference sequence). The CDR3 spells CASSLMGGSGAFF. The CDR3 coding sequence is TGTGCCAGCAGCTTGATGGGGGGTTCGGGAGCTTTCTTT.

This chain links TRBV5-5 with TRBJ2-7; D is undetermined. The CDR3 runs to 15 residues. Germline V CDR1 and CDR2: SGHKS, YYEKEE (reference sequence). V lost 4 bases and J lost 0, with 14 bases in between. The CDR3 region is CASSTDARSSYEQYF. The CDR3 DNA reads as TGTGCCAGCAGCACCGACGCGAGGAGCTCCTACGAGCAGTACTTC.

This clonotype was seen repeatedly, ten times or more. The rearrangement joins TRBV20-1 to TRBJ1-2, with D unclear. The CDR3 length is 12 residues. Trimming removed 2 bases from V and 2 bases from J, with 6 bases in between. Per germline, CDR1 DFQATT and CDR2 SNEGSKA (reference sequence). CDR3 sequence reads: CSARPGNYGYTF. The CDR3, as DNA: TGCAGTGCTAGACCCGGAAACTATGGCTACACCTTC.

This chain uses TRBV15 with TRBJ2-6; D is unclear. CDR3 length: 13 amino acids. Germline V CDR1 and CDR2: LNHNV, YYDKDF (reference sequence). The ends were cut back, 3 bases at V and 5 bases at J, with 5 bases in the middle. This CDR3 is CATSSDRANVLTF. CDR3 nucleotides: TGTGCCACCAGCAGCGACAGGGCCAACGTCCTGACTTTC.

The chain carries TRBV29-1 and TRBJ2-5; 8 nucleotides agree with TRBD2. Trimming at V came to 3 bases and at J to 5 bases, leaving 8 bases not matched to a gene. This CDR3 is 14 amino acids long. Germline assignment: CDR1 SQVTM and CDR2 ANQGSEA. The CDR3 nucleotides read TGCAGCGTTGACGGGAGGGGCACCGGGGAGACCCAGTACTTC. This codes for CSVDGRGTGETQYF.

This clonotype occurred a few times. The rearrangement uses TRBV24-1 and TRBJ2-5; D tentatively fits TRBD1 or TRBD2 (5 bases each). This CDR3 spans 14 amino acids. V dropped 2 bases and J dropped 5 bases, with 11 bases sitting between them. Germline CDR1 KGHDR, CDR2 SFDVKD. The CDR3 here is CATSDSKWGETQYF. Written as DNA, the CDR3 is TGTGCCACCAGTGATTCGAAGTGGGGGGAGACCCAGTACTTC.

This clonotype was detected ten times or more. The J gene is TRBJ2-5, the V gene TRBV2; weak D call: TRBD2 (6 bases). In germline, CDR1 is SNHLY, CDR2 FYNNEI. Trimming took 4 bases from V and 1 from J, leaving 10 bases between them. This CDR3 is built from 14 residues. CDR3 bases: TGTGCCAGCAGTGTACGGGGGTCCCAAGAGACCCAGTACTTC. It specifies CASSVRGSQETQYF. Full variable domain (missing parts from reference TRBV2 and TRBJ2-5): EPEVTQTPSHQVTQMGQEVILRCVPISNHLYFYWYRQILGQKVEFLVSFYNNEISEKSEIFDDQFSVERPDGSNFTLKIRSTKLEDSAMYFCASSVRGSQETQYFGPGTRLLVL.

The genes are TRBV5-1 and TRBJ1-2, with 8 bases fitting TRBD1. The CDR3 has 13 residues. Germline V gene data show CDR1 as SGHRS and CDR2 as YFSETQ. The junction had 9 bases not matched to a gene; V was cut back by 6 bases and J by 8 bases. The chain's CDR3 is CASTETGEGGYTF. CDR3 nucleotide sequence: TGCGCCAGCACCGAGACAGGGGAGGGCGGCTACACCTTC.

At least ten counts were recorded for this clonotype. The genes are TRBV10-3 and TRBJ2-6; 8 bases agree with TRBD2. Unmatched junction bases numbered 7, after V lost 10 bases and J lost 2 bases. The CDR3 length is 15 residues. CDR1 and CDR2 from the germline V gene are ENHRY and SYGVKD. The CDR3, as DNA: TGTGCCAGCAGGATTAGCGGGGCTGGGGCCAACGTCCTGACTTTC. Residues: CASRISGAGANVLTF.

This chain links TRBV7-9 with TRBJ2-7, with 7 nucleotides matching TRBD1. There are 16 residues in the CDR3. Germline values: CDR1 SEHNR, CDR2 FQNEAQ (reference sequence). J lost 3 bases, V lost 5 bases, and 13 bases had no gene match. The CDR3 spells CASSHRTGVLIYEQYF. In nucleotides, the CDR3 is TGTGCCAGCAGCCACCGGACAGGAGTTCTTATCTACGAGCAGTACTTC. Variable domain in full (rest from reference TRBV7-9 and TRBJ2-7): DTGVSQNPRHKITKRGQNVTFRCDPISEHNRLYWYRQTLGQGPEFLTYFQNEAQLEKSRLLSDRFSAERPKGSFSTLEIQRTEQGDSAMYLCASSHRTGVLIYEQYFGPGTRLTVT.

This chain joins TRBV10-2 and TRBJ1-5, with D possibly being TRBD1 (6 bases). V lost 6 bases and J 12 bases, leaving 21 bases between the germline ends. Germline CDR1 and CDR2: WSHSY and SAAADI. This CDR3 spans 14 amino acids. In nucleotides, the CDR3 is TGCGCCAGCAGCAGATCAGGGCAGGGAGGGGGCCAGCATTTT. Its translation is CASSRSGQGGGQHF.

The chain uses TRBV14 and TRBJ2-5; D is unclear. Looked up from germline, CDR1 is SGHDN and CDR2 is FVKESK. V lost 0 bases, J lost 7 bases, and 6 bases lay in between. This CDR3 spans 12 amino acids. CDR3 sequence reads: CASSQDRLTQYF. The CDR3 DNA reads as TGTGCCAGCAGCCAAGATCGGCTGACCCAGTACTTC. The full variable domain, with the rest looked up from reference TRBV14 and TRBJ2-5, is EAGVTQFPSHSVIEKGQTVTLRCDPISGHDNLYWYRRVMGKEIKFLLHFVKESKQDESGMPNNRFLAERTGGTYSTLKVQPAELEDSGVYFCASSQDRLTQYFGPGTRLLVL.

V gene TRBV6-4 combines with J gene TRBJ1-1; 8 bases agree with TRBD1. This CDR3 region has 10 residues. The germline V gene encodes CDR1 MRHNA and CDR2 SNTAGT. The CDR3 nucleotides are TGTGTCAGGATCACAGGGGGAGCTTTCTTT. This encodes CVRITGGAFF.

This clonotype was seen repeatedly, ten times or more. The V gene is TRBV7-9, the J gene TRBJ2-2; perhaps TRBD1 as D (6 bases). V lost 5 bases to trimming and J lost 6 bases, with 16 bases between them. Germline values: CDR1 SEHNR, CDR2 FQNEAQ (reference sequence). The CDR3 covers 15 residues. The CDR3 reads CASSQDETGAGELFF. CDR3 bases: TGTGCCAGCAGCCAAGACGAGACAGGAGCCGGGGAGCTGTTTTTT.